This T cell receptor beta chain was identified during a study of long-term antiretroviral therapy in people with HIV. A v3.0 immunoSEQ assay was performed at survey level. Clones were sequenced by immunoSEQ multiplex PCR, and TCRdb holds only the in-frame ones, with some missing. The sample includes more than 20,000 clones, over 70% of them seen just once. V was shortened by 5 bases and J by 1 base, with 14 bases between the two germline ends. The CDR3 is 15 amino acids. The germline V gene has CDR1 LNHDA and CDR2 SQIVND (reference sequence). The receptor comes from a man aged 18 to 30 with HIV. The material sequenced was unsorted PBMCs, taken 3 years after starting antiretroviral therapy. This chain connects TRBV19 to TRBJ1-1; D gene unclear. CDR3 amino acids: CASSLGRSPNTEAFF. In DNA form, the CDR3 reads TGTGCCAGTAGTCTTGGGAGGTCACCGAACACTGAAGCTTTCTTT.